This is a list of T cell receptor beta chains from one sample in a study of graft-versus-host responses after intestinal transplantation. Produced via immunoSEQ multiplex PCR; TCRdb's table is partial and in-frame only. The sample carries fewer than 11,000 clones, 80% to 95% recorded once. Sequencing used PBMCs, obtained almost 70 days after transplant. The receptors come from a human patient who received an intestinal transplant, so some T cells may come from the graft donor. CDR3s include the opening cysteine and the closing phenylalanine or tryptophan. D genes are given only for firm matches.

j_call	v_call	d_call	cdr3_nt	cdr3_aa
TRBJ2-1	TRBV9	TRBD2	TGTGCCAGCAGCGTGGATAGCGGGGAGTCCTACAATGAGCAGTTCTTC	CASSVDSGESYNEQFF
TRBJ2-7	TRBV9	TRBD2	TGTGCCAGCAGCGTAGAGGGACTAGTTGAGGACGAGCAGTACTTC	CASSVEGLVEDEQYF
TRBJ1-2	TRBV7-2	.	TGTGCCAGCAGCTCGCAGGGAGTTCTCTTCTATGGCTACACCTTC	CASSSQGVLFYGYTF
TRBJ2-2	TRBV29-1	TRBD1	TGCAGCGTTGGACAGGGAAACACCGGGGAGCTGTTTTTT	CSVGQGNTGELFF
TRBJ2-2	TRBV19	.	TGTGCCAGTACCCCAAATCTAGAGCAGGGCTACACCGGGGAGCTGTTTTTT	CASTPNLEQGYTGELFF
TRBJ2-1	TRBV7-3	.	TGTGCCAGCAGCCATGGACTAACAAGGGATGAGCAGTTCTTC	CASSHGLTRDEQFF
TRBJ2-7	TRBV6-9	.	TGTGCCAGCAGTACCGGTGGAACAGTCTACTCCTACGAGCAGTACTTC	CASSTGGTVYSYEQYF
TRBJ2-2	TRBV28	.	TGTGCCAGCAGTCAGGACCCACCCCCGGACACCGGGGAGCTGTTTTTT	CASSQDPPPDTGELFF
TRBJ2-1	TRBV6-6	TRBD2	TGTGCCAGCAGCAGCGGGAGTGACAATGAGCAGTTCTTC	CASSSGSDNEQFF
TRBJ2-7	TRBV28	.	TGTGCCAGCAGAAAGGACGTACCCTACGAGCAGTACTTC	CASRKDVPYEQYF
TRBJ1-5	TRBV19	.	TGTGCCAGTAGTCATGAGTCCGTCAATCAGCCCCAGCATTTT	CASSHESVNQPQHF
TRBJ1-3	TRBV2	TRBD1	TGTGCCAGCGCGGGACAGGGGGCGTACGGAAACACCATATATTTT	CASAGQGAYGNTIYF
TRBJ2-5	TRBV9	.	TGTGCCAGCAGCAGGGGGGGACTGCCCGGTCCAGAGACCCAGTACTTC	CASSRGGLPGPETQYF
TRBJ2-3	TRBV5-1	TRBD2	TGCGCCAGCAGCTTGGCCGGGTCGGGAGGGGGGACAGATACGCAGTATTTT	CASSLAGSGGGTDTQYF
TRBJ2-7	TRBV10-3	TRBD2	TGTGCCATCAGTGACACTAGCGGGATCTACGAGCAGTACTTC	CAISDTSGIYEQYF
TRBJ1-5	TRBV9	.	TGTGCCAGCAGCGTAGAGGCAGGCGGTGAGCCCCAGCATTTT	CASSVEAGGEPQHF
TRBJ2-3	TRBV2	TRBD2	TGTGCCAGCAAAGTGGGACTATTCACAGATACGCAGTATTTT	CASKVGLFTDTQYF
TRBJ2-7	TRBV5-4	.	TGTGCCAGCAGCTCACTTGCGGGACCGAGCTCCTACGAGCAGTACTTC	CASSSLAGPSSYEQYF
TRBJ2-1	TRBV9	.	TGTGCCAGCAGCCCCCCGGCGGATCGCTCCTACAATGAGCAGTTCTTC	CASSPPADRSYNEQFF
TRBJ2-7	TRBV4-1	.	TGCGCCAGCAGCCACTCCGGGGCCAGGGGAGAGCAGTACTTC	CASSHSGARGEQYF
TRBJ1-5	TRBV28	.	TGTGCCAGCAGTGGACGAAATCAGCCCCAGCATTTT	CASSGRNQPQHF